This T cell receptor beta chain comes out of a study of beta chain features in type 1 diabetes. Study background: Examination spanned around 100,000,000 sorted cells from all samples. Study observations and caveats: Across all four CD4+ subsets, people with type 1 diabetes showed modestly shorter TCRB CDR3s. Comparison showed that naive, central memory and Treg TCRB repertoires appeared more similar among patients than among healthy donors. Insertion counts at VDJ junctions were lower in type 1 diabetes patients, who also showed more deletions there.

As concerns this clone: Its target is unknown.

Germline assignment: CDR1 KGHSH and CDR2 LQKENI. This CDR3 has 16 amino acids. Trimming took 4 bases from V and 3 from J; bases not matched to a gene: 11. Expressed TCRB transcripts got sequenced, as all isolated RNA was reverse transcribed. About 3.6 million reads per sample on average were obtained from naive, central memory and regulatory T cell samples. The table came from immunoSEQ multiplex PCR; TCRdb's copy has only in-frame clones and leaves some out. The sample has 600,000 to 700,000 clones, around 11% seen once; the top ten hold more than 0.09%. The sequenced sample consisted of naive CD4+ T cells from blood. The chain has TRBV18 and TRBJ2-5, with TRBD1 matching 7 bases. This receptor was obtained from a man aged 25 to 40 with type 1 diabetes. The CDR3 sequence is CASSLGLGGQEETQYF. In DNA, the CDR3 is TGTGCCAGCTCACTGGGGCTCGGAGGACAGGAAGAGACCCAGTACTTC.